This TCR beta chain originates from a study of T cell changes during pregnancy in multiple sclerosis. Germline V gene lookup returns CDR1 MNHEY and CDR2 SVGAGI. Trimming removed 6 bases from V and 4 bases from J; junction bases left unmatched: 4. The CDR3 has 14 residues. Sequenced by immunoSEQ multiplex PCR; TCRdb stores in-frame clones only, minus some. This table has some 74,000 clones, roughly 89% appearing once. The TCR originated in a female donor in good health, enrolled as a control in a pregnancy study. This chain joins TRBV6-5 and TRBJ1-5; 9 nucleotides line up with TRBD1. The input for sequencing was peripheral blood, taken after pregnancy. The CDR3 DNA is TGTGCCAGCAGAAAGGGGACAGGGAATCAGCCCCAGCATTTT. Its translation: CASRKGTGNQPQHF.